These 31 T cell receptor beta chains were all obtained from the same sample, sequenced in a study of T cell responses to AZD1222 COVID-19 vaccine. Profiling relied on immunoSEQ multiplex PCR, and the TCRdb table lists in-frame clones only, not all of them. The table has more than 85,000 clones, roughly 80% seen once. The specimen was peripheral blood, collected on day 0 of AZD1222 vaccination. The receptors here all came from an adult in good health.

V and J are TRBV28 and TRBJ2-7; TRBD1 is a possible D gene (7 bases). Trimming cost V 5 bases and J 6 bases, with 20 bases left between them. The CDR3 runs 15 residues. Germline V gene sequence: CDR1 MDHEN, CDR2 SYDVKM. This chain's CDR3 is CASSPRGRGDSEQYF. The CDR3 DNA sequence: TGTGCCAGCAGTCCCCGGGGGCGCGGGGACAGCGAGCAGTACTTC.

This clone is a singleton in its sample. Here the CDR3 DNA reads TGCGCCAGCAGCTCCGGGAGGACAGGGACCTCGTACCTCCACTTT. It translates to CASSSGRTGTSYLHF. The chain uses TRBV5-1 and TRBJ1-6; 8 positions agree with TRBD1. Germline V lookup: CDR1 SGHRS, CDR2 YFSETQ. There are 15 residues in the CDR3. The V and J ends lost 3 bases and 15 bases, in that order; junction bases with no gene match: 14.

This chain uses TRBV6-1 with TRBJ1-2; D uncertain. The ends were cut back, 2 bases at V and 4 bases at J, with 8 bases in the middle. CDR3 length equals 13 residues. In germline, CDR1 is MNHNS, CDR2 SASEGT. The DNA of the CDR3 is TGTGCCAGCAGTGAATTGTCAGGCTATGGCTACACCTTC. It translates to CASSELSGYGYTF.

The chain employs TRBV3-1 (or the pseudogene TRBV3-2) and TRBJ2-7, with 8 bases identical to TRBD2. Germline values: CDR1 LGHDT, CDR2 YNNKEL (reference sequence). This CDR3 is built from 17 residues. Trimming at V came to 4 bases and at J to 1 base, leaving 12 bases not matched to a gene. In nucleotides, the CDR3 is TGTGCCAGCAGCCCCCCTCGAGGTAGCGGGGTTTCCTACGAGCAGTACTTC. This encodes CASSPPRGSGVSYEQYF.

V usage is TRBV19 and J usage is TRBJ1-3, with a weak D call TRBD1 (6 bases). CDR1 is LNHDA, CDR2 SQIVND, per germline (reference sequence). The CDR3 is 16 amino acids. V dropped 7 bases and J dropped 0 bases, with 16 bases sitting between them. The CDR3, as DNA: TGTGCCAGTACCCATTACGGGGGCGGCTCTGGAAACACCATATATTTT. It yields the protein CASTHYGGGSGNTIYF.

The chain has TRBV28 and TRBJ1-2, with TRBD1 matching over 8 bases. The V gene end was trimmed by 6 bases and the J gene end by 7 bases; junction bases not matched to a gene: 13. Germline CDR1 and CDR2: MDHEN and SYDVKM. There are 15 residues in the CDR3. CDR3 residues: CASSREDREVPGYTF. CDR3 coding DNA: TGTGCCAGCAGCCGAGAGGACAGGGAGGTTCCTGGCTACACCTTC.

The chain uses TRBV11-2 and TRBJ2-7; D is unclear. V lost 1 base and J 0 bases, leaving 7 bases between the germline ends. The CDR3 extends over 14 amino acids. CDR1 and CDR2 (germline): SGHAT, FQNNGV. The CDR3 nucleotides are TGTGCCAGCAGCTTAGCGGGTTACTCCTACGAGCAGTACTTC. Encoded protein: CASSLAGYSYEQYF.

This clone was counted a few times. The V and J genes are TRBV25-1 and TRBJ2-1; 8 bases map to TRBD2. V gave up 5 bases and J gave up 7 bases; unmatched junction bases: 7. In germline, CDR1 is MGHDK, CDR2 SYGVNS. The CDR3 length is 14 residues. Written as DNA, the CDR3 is TGTGCCAGCAGTTTAGCGGGATGGGGGAATGAGCAGTTCTTC. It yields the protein CASSLAGWGNEQFF.

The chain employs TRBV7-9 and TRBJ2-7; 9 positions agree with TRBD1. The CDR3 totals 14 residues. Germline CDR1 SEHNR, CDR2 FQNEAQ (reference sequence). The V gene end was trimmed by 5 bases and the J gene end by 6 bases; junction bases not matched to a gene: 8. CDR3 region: CASSPRDRESEQYF. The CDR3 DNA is TGTGCCAGCAGCCCACGGGACAGGGAATCCGAGCAGTACTTC.

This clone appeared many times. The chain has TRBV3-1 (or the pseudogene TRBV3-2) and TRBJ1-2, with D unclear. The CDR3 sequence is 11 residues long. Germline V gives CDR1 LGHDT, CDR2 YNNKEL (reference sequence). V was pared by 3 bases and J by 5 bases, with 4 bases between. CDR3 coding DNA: TGTGCCAGCAGCCACGGGTATGGCTACACCTTC. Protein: CASSHGYGYTF.

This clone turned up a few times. CDR3 region: CASSLIVRSNTEAFF. The CDR3 region has the DNA TGTGCCAGCAGCTTAATCGTCAGATCGAACACTGAAGCTTTCTTT. The rearrangement links TRBV11-2 to TRBJ1-1; D call uncertain. Between the trimmed V and J ends, which lost 2 bases and 1 base, there was a span of 11 bases. The CDR3 runs 15 residues. Germline-derived CDR1 and CDR2 are SGHAT and FQNNGV.

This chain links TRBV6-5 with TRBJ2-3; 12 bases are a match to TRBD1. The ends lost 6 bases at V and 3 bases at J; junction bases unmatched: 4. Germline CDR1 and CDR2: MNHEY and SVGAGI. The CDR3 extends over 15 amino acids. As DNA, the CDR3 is TGTGCCAGCAGCCTGGGACAGGGGGCAACAGATACGCAGTATTTT. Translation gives CASSLGQGATDTQYF.

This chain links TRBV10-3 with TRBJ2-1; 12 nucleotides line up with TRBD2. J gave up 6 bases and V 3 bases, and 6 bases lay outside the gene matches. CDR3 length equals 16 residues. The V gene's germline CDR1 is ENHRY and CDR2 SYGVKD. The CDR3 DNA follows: TGTGCCATCAGTGACCCGACTAGCGGGAGAGTCAATGAGCAGTTCTTC. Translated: CAISDPTSGRVNEQFF.

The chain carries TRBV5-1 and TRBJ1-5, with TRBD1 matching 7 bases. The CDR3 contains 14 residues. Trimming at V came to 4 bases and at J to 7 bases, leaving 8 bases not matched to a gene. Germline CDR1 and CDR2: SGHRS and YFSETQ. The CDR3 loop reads CASSPGARGQPQHF. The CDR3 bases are TGCGCCAGCAGCCCAGGGGCCAGGGGGCAGCCCCAGCATTTT.

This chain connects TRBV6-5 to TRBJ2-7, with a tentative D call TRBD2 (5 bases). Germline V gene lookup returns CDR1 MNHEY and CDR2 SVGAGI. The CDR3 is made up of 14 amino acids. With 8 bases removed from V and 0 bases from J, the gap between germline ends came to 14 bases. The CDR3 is CASCKIGSSYEQYF. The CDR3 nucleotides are TGTGCCAGCTGTAAGATAGGGAGCTCCTACGAGCAGTACTTC.

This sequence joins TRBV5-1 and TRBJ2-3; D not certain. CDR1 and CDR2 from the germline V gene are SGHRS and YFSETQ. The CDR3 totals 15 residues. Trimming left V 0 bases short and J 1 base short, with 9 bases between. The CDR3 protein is CASSLGIQGTDTQYF. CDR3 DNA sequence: TGCGCCAGCAGCTTGGGAATTCAGGGCACAGATACGCAGTATTTT.

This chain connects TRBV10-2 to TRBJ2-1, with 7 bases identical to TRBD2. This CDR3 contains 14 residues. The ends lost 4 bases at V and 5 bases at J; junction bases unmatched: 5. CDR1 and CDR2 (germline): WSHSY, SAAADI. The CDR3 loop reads CASSVLAPDNEQFF. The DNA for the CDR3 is TGCGCCAGCAGTGTACTAGCGCCTGACAATGAGCAGTTCTTC.

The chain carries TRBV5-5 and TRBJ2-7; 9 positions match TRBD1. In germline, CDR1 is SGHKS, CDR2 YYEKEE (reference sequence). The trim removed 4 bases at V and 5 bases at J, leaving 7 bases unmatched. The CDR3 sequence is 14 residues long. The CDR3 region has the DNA TGTGCCAGCAGCCCCCGACAGGGGGGTGACGAGCAGTACTTC. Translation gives CASSPRQGGDEQYF.

Here the CDR3 DNA reads TGTGCCAGCAGCCAAGGGGACAGGGGGTCACCCCTCCACTTT. Translated: CASSQGDRGSPLHF. The V gene is TRBV3-1 (or the pseudogene TRBV3-2), the J gene TRBJ1-6; TRBD1 matches 11 bases. CDR1 and CDR2 from the germline V gene are LGHDT and YNNKEL (reference sequence). The length of the CDR3 is 14 residues. J lost 10 bases, V lost 1 base, and 0 bases had no gene match.

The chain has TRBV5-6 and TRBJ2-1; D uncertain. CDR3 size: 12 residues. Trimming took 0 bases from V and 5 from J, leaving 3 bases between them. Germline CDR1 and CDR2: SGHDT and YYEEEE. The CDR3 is CASSLADNEQFF. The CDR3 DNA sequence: TGTGCCAGCAGCTTGGCCGACAATGAGCAGTTCTTC.

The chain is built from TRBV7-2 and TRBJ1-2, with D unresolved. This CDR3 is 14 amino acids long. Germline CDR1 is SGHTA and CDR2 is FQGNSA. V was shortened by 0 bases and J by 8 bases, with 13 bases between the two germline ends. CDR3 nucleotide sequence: TGTGCCAGCAGCTTAGCCACAGCATGGGTGGGCTACACCTTC. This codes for CASSLATAWVGYTF.

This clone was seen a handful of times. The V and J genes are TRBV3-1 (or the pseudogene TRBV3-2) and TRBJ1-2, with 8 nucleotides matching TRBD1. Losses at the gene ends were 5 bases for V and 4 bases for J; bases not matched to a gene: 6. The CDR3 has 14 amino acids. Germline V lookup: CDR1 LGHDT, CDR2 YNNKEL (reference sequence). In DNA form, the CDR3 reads TGTGCCAGCAGCAGGGGACAGGCCACCTATGGCTACACCTTC. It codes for CASSRGQATYGYTF.

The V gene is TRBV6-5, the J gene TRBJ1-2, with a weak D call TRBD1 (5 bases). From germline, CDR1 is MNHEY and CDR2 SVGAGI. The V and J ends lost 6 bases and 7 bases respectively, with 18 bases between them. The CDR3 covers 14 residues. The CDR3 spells CASRDLGARSGYTF. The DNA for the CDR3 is TGTGCCAGCAGGGACTTAGGGGCTCGGAGTGGCTACACCTTC.

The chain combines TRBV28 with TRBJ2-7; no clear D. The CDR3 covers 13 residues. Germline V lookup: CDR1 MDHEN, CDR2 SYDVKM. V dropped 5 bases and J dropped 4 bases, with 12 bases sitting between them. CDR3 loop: CASSIPGQYEQYF. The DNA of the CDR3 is TGTGCCAGCAGTATACCGGGTCAATACGAGCAGTACTTC.

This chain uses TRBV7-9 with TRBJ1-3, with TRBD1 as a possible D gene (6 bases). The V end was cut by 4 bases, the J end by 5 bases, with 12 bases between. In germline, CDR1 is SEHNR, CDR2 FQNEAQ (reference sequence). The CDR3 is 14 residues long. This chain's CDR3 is CASSSTGFRNTIYF. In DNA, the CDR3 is TGTGCCAGCAGCTCCACAGGGTTTAGAAACACCATATATTTT.

The CDR3 region is CASKLGTASNTEAFF. The CDR3 DNA reads TGTGCCAGCAAACTCGGAACCGCATCTAACACTGAAGCTTTCTTT. This chain uses TRBV28 with TRBJ1-1; D is uncertain. Germline-derived CDR1 and CDR2 are MDHEN and SYDVKM. V gave up 7 bases and J gave up 2 bases, with 17 bases separating them. This CDR3 is built from 15 residues.

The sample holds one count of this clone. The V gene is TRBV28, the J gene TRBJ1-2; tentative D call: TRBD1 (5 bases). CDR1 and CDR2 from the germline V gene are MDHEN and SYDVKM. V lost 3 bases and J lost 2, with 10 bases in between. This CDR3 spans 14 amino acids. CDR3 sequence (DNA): TGTGCCAGCAGTTTGATGGACACCAACTATGGCTACACCTTC. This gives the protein CASSLMDTNYGYTF.

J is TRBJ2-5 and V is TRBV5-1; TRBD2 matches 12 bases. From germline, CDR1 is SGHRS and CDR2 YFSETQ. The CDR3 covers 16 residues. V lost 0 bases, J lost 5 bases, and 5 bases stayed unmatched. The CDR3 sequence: CASSLALAGGEETQYF. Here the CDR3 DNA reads TGCGCCAGCAGCTTGGCTCTAGCGGGAGGGGAGGAGACCCAGTACTTC.

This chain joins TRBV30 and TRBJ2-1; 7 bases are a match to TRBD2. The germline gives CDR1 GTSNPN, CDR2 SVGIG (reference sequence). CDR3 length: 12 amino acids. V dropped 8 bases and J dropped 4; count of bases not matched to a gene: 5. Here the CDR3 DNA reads TGTGCCACAGAGCGGGATTACAATGAGCAGTTCTTC. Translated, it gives CATERDYNEQFF.

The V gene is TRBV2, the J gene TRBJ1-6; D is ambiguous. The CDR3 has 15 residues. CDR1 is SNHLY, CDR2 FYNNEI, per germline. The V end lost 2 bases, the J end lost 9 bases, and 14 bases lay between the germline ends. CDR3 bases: TGTGCCAGCAGTGAACTCGGGTCTGCTCCTTCACCCCTCCACTTT. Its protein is CASSELGSAPSPLHF.

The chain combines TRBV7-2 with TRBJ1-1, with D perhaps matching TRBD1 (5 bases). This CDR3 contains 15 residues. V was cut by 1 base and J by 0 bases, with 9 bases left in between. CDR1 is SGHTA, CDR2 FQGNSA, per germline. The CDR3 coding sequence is TGTGCCAGCAGCTTAGATCAGGGTTTGAACACTGAAGCTTTCTTT. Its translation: CASSLDQGLNTEAFF.